Following are 9 T cell receptor beta chains from one sample sequenced in a study of T cells in Graves' hyperthyroidism and ophthalmopathy (dated by TCRdb to between 2018 and 2021). The library was generated by multiplex PCR. Sequencing used an Illumina HiSeq 2000. The TCR beta CDR3 regions were amplified from RNA transcripts. For the first round of RT-PCR on the TCR CDR3, the HTBI primer set was used together with the Qiagen OneStep RT-PCR kit. The public sequencing data were trimmed at Q25 with fastp and processed into clonotypes with MiXCR by TCRdb, which kept only in-frame beta chains. A single entry per CDR3 protein holds the most common genes and DNA from its merged rows. The sample has fewer than 800,000 distinct CDR3 sequences on record, about a sixth of them singletons. The ten most abundant clones make up roughly 8% of the sample. Sequencing was done on a sample of blood. These receptor sequences come from a man between 18 and 35 years old with Graves' hyperthyroidism.

This clonotype was seen only a few times. This chain links TRBV20-1 with TRBJ2-7, with a tentative D call TRBD1 (6 bases). The CDR3 length is 16 residues. V was clipped by 1 base and J by 2 bases, with 18 bases between them. The germline V gene has CDR1 DFQATT and CDR2 SNEGSKA (reference sequence). This CDR3 reads CSARALRDGDTYEQYF. In DNA, the CDR3 is TGCAGTGCTAGAGCCCTCCGGGACGGGGACACCTACGAGCAGTACTTC.

This clonotype appeared many times. This sequence joins TRBV7-9 and TRBJ2-3; D gene ambiguous. Germline assignment: CDR1 SEHNR and CDR2 FQNEAQ (reference sequence). V was clipped by 5 bases and J by 4 bases, with 16 bases between them. This CDR3 has 15 amino acids. CDR3 residues: CASSPQKLLADTQYF. The DNA of the CDR3 is TGTGCCAGCAGCCCACAGAAACTATTAGCAGATACGCAGTATTTT.

This clonotype was seen more than once but under ten times. This chain uses TRBV2 with TRBJ2-6; maybe TRBD2 (5 bases). This CDR3 region has 14 residues. CDR1 is SNHLY, CDR2 FYNNEI, per germline. V was pared by 6 bases and J by 4 bases, with 10 bases between. CDR3 in amino acids: CASSVRGGANVLTF. CDR3 in DNA: TGTGCCAGCAGCGTACGCGGGGGGGCCAACGTCCTGACTTTC.

This rearrangement joins TRBV7-9 to TRBJ2-7; D gene uncertain. The germline V gene encodes CDR1 SEHNR and CDR2 FQNEAQ (reference sequence). V dropped 1 base and J dropped 6 bases, with 7 bases sitting between them. The CDR3 runs 12 residues. CDR3 sequence (DNA): TGTGCCAGCAGCTTAGATTTTCGCGAGCAGTACTTC. It encodes CASSLDFREQYF. Combining the CDR3 with reference TRBV7-9 and TRBJ2-7 gives the whole variable domain DTGVSQNPRHKITKRGQNVTFRCDPISEHNRLYWYRQTLGQGPEFLTYFQNEAQLEKSRLLSDRFSAERPKGSFSTLEIQRTEQGDSAMYLCASSLDFREQYFGPGTRLTVT.

This clonotype was counted at least ten times. The chain combines TRBV7-3 with TRBJ1-1; 8 nucleotides match TRBD1. J lost 4 bases, V lost 3 bases, and 10 bases had no gene match. The germline V gene has CDR1 SGHTA and CDR2 FQGTGA. This CDR3 region has 16 residues. The CDR3 spells CASSLRAGGDGTEAFF. CDR3 in DNA: TGTGCCAGCAGCTTGAGGGCAGGGGGCGACGGCACTGAAGCTTTCTTT. Filled out from reference TRBV7-3 and TRBJ1-1, the complete variable domain reads GAGVSQTPSNKVTEKGKYVELRCDPISGHTALYWYRQSLGQGPEFLIYFQGTGAADDSGLPNDRFFAVRPEGSVSTLKIQRTERGDSAVYLCASSLRAGGDGTEAFFGQGTRLTVV.

This chain links TRBV10-3 with TRBJ2-1; 12 nucleotides align to TRBD1. Germline V lookup: CDR1 ENHRY, CDR2 SYGVKD. Germline trimming cut 1 base from V and 8 bases from J; bases unmatched to any gene: 3. The CDR3 sequence is 15 residues long. The CDR3 sequence: CAISEWGQGAYEQFF. CDR3 in DNA: TGTGCCATCAGTGAGTGGGGACAGGGGGCGTATGAGCAGTTCTTC.

This clonotype has more than one count but fewer than ten. The chain recombines TRBV4-2 with TRBJ2-7; the D gene is possibly TRBD2 (5 bases). The CDR3 totals 14 residues. V was shortened by 1 base and J by 3 bases, with 10 bases between the two germline ends. Germline V gives CDR1 LGHNA, CDR2 YNFKEQ. The CDR3 protein is CASSQVSGSYEQYF. CDR3 in DNA: TGTGCCAGCAGCCAAGTAAGTGGGAGCTACGAGCAGTACTTC.

The V gene is TRBV6-1, the J gene TRBJ2-1; 12 bases line up with TRBD2. V lost 6 bases to trimming and J lost 8 bases; unmatched junction nucleotides: 8. Per germline, CDR1 MNHNS and CDR2 SASEGT. This CDR3 has 15 residues. Here the CDR3 reads CASRGLAGKRHEQFF. The DNA for the CDR3 is TGTGCCAGCAGAGGACTAGCGGGAAAGCGGCATGAGCAGTTCTTC.

This clonotype was counted at least ten times. The J gene is TRBJ2-7, the V gene TRBV11-3; the match to TRBD1 covers 9 bases. J was trimmed by 3 bases and V by 6 bases; bases with no gene match: 12. Germline values: CDR1 SGHNT, CDR2 YENEEA. The CDR3 spans 16 residues. The CDR3: CASSFHPGTGFYEQYF. DNA of the CDR3: TGTGCCAGCAGTTTCCACCCGGGGACAGGGTTCTACGAGCAGTACTTC.